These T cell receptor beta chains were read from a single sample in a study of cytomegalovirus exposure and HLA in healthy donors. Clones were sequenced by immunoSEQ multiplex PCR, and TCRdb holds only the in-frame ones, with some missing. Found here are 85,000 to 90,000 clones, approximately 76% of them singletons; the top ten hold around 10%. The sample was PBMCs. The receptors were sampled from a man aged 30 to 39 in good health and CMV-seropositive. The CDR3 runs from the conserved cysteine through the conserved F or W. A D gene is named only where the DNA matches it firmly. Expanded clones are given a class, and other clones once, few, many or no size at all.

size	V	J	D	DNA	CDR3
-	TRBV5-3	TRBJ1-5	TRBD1	TGTGCCAGAAGCTTGGGAACAACCGGGACAGGGAATCAGCCCCAGCATTTT	CARSLGTTGTGNQPQHF
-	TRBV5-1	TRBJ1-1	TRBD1	TGCGCCACCACCTCCGGGACAGGGGGCTCTGAAGCTTTCTTT	CATTSGTGGSEAFF
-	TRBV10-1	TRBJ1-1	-	TGCGCCAGCAGTGACCACAGGGTGAAGCATGAAGCTTTCTTT	CASSDHRVKHEAFF
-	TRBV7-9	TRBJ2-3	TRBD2	TGTGCCAGCAGCTTAGTTGTGGGACTAGTTCCCCAGAGCACAGATACGCAGTATTTT	CASSLVVGLVPQSTDTQYF
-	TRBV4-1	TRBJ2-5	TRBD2	TGCGCCAGCAGCCCGCCGGGACTAGCGGGGCAAGAGACCCAGTACTTC	CASSPPGLAGQETQYF
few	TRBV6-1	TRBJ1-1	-	TGTGCCAGCGCGGGACTGAGAAAGGAAGCTTTCTTT	CASAGLRKEAFF
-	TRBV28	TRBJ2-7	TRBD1	TGTGCCAGCAGGACCGGGACAGGGGGTTTTTGGCAGTACTTC	CASRTGTGGFWQYF
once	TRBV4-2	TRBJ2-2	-	TGTGCCAGCAGCCAAGTGGGGGCTCGGGGAGTCGGGGAGCTGTTTTTT	CASSQVGARGVGELFF
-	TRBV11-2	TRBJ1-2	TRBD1	TGTGCCAGCAGCCTACAGGGGAACTATGGCTACACCTTC	CASSLQGNYGYTF
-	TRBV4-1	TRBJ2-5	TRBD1	TGCGCCAGCAGCCCCCGGGGGGACAGGGGGCCAGAGACCCAGTACTTC	CASSPRGDRGPETQYF
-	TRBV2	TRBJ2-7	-	TGTGCCAGCAGTGACACCGACAGGTTCTACGAGCAGTACTTC	CASSDTDRFYEQYF
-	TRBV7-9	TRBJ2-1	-	TGTGCCAGCAGCTTAGACAACCCTGATGAGCAGTTCTTC	CASSLDNPDEQFF
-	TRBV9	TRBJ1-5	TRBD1	TGTGCCAGCAGCGTACAAGGGGGCCGTCAGCCCCAGCATTTT	CASSVQGGRQPQHF
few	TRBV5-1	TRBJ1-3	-	TGCGCCAGCAGCCTTTTGGAGGGAAACACCATATATTTT	CASSLLEGNTIYF
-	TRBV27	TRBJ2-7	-	TGTGCCAGCAGGGGGCACAGCACCTACGAGCAGTACTTC	CASRGHSTYEQYF
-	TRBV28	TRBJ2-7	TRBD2	TGTGCCAGCAGTTCGTGGACTAGCGGGGGGTTGGACGAGCAGTACTTC	CASSSWTSGGLDEQYF
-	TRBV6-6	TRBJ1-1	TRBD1	TGTGCCAGCAGACCGACAGCAGGGGGTTTCACTGAAGCTTTCTTT	CASRPTAGGFTEAFF
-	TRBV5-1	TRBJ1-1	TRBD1	TGCGCCAGCAGGCATGACAGGGACACTGAAGCTTTCTTT	CASRHDRDTEAFF
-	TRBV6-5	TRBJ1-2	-	TGTGCCAGCAGTTACAGGACCCAAGGAGGGGATGGCTACACCTTC	CASSYRTQGGDGYTF
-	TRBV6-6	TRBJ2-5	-	TGTGCCAGCAGTTACGGGTGGGCAGGGGAGACCCAGTACTTC	CASSYGWAGETQYF
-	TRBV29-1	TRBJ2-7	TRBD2	TGCAGCGTTGAAGGGACTAGCGGGGGGACCACCTACGAGCAGTACTTC	CSVEGTSGGTTYEQYF
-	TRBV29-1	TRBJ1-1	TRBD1	TGCAGCGCTAGGCCCTCCTCCTCGACAGGGGCGGACACTGAAGCTTTCTTT	CSARPSSSTGADTEAFF
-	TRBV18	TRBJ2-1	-	TGTGCCAGCTCACCACCGTCCATTGGAGGAGGGTCTGAGCAGTTCTTC	CASSPPSIGGGSEQFF